A selection of T cell receptor beta chains follows, all from one sample in a study of T cell changes during pregnancy in multiple sclerosis. Sequencing used immunoSEQ multiplex PCR; TCRdb keeps in-frame clones, though not all of them. This sample carries about 39,000 clones, 94% of them seen once, and the ten largest clones take more than 0.35%. This specimen consisted of CD4+ T cells from peripheral blood mononuclear cells, obtained after pregnancy. The receptors derive from a female donor with multiple sclerosis, enrolled in a pregnancy study. CDR3s include the opening cysteine and the closing phenylalanine or tryptophan. D genes are given only for firm matches. Size tells how often a clone was seen (once, few, many) or the class of an expanded clone, and some rows leave it out.

clone size	V gene	CDR3 length	J gene	D gene	CDR3 DNA	CDR3 protein
-	TRBV7-6	16	TRBJ1-3	TRBD1	TGTGCCAGCAGCTTAGCAGAACAGGGGACTGGAAACACCATATATTTT	CASSLAEQGTGNTIYF
once	TRBV6-1	14	TRBJ1-5	-	TGTGCCAGCATCAGAGGTGATAGCAATCAGCCCCAGCATTTT	CASIRGDSNQPQHF
-	TRBV5-1	16	TRBJ2-5	TRBD2	TGCGCCAGCAGCTTGGGTCGGGGGGGCCTTGCGGAGACCCAGTACTTC	CASSLGRGGLAETQYF
-	TRBV5-1	13	TRBJ2-5	TRBD1	TGCGCCACCTCAACGACAGGGCCCGAGACCCAGTACTTC	CATSTTGPETQYF
-	TRBV7-2	15	TRBJ2-1	-	TGTGCCAGCAGCTTAGTACAGGATAATTACAATGAGCAGTTCTTC	CASSLVQDNYNEQFF
-	TRBV9	15	TRBJ1-1	-	TGTGCCAGCAGCAAAGTTGGGGGGGCGAACACTGAAGCTTTCTTT	CASSKVGGANTEAFF
-	TRBV11-3	18	TRBJ2-3	TRBD2	TGTGCCAGCAGCTCCAGGGTTGGTGAGCGGGGGAAATCAGATACGCAGTATTTT	CASSSRVGERGKSDTQYF
-	TRBV28	16	TRBJ2-7	TRBD1	TGTGCCAGCAGTAACCCGGGACAGGGGGATATCTACGAGCAGTACTTC	CASSNPGQGDIYEQYF
-	TRBV6-5	14	TRBJ2-5	TRBD2	TGTGCCAGCAGTCCCTTAGCGGGGGTGGAGACCCAGTACTTC	CASSPLAGVETQYF
-	TRBV5-6	16	TRBJ1-3	-	TGTGCCAGCAGCTTAAGAGGCGACAGCTCTGGAAACACCATATATTTT	CASSLRGDSSGNTIYF
-	TRBV5-4	15	TRBJ1-5	-	TGTGCCAGCAGCCGAGATGGGGGGGCCAATCAGCCCCAGCATTTT	CASSRDGGANQPQHF
-	TRBV5-1	15	TRBJ1-1	-	TGCGCCAGCAGAATTCAGGGAAACGTTTACACTGAAGCTTTCTTT	CASRIQGNVYTEAFF
-	TRBV14	17	TRBJ1-2	-	TGTGCCAGCAGCCCCCCGTCTGTACAGGGCGCTAACTATGGCTACACCTTC	CASSPPSVQGANYGYTF
-	TRBV30	11	TRBJ1-1	-	TGTGCCTGGAATATCGACACTGAAGCTTTCTTT	CAWNIDTEAFF
-	TRBV6-6	15	TRBJ1-5	-	TGTGCCAGCTCGGCCGGGGGGGTTCGGGGTCAGCCCCAGCATTTT	CASSAGGVRGQPQHF
-	TRBV2	15	TRBJ1-4	-	TGTGCCAGCAGTGCCGGGACTAAGGGGAATGAAAAACTGTTTTTT	CASSAGTKGNEKLFF
-	TRBV2	14	TRBJ1-2	TRBD1	TGTGCCAGCAGCCCCGGACAGGGGGCCTATGGCTACACCTTC	CASSPGQGAYGYTF
-	TRBV6-5	14	TRBJ1-1	-	TGTGCCAGCAGTTACGTGCCAGGACTAAGGGAAGCTTTCTTT	CASSYVPGLREAFF
-	TRBV27	17	TRBJ1-3	-	TGTGCCAGCAGTTTATACGGGCAGGGTGATACTGGAAACACCATATATTTT	CASSLYGQGDTGNTIYF
-	TRBV6-1	11	TRBJ1-1	-	TGTGCCAGTGTCGGGGTTTCTGAAGCTTTCTTT	CASVGVSEAFF
-	TRBV9	14	TRBJ1-6	TRBD1	TGTGCCAGCAGCAAGGACAGGGATAATTCACCCCTCCACTTT	CASSKDRDNSPLHF
-	TRBV11-3	15	TRBJ2-1	-	TGTGCCAGCAGCTTAGATTCGTACAGTTACAATGAGCAGTTCTTC	CASSLDSYSYNEQFF
-	TRBV9	13	TRBJ2-7	-	TGTGCCAGCAGCGAAGGACAGCACTACGAGCAGTACTTC	CASSEGQHYEQYF
-	TRBV11-2	13	TRBJ1-3	-	TGTGCCAGCAGCTTGGATATAGGGGACACCATATATTTT	CASSLDIGDTIYF
-	TRBV5-6	14	TRBJ1-2	-	TGTGCCAGCAGCTTGCGGCATGCAGGGGATGGCTACACCTTC	CASSLRHAGDGYTF
-	TRBV6-5	15	TRBJ1-3	-	TGTGCCAGCAAAAGAGGACAGATCTCTGGAAACACCATATATTTT	CASKRGQISGNTIYF
few	TRBV6-6	12	TRBJ2-3	-	TGTGCCAGCAGTACTGGTTTGGATACGCAGTATTTT	CASSTGLDTQYF
-	TRBV7-5	16	TRBJ2-5	-	TGTGCCAGAAGCTTTCCGGGACAGACGTACCAAGAGACCCAGTACTTC	CARSFPGQTYQETQYF
few	TRBV5-1	14	TRBJ1-1	TRBD1	TGCGCCAGCAGCTTGGTAACAGGGGGCACTGAAGCTTTCTTT	CASSLVTGGTEAFF
-	TRBV7-9	16	TRBJ1-1	TRBD1	TGTGCCAGCAGCTTAGGGGCAGGGGGTGGGAACACTGAAGCTTTCTTT	CASSLGAGGGNTEAFF
-	TRBV7-3	13	TRBJ2-1	TRBD2	TGTGCCAGCAGCAACCTAGCGGACAATGAGCAGTTCTTC	CASSNLADNEQFF
-	TRBV2	14	TRBJ1-4	-	TGTGCCAGCAGTGATTCGGGATTTAGTGAAAAACTGTTTTTT	CASSDSGFSEKLFF
-	TRBV30	15	TRBJ2-1	-	TGTGCCTGGCGGGGAATAGGGCCCCCTTACAATGAGCAGTTCTTC	CAWRGIGPPYNEQFF
few	TRBV7-3	13	TRBJ1-2	-	TGTGCCAGCAGCTATTCAGAGGGCTATGGCTACACCTTC	CASSYSEGYGYTF
-	TRBV5-4	17	TRBJ2-7	TRBD2	TGTGCCAGCAGTTCGGCTAGCGGGACCGGCGGCTCCTACGAGCAGTACTTC	CASSSASGTGGSYEQYF
-	TRBV15	17	TRBJ2-4	-	TGTGCCACCAGCAGAGATCGGTTGGGGCCCTCGGGAAACATTCAGTACTTC	CATSRDRLGPSGNIQYF
-	TRBV5-1	15	TRBJ1-3	TRBD1	TGCGCCAGCAGCTGGGACAGGGGGCCTGGAAACACCATATATTTT	CASSWDRGPGNTIYF
-	TRBV5-1	14	TRBJ2-7	-	TGCGCCAGCAGCTTGGAATTAACAGACTACGAGCAGTACTTC	CASSLELTDYEQYF
-	TRBV19	14	TRBJ2-3	-	TGTGCCAGTAGTGCTGGAGCAGCAGCAGATACGCAGTATTTT	CASSAGAAADTQYF
-	TRBV29-1	15	TRBJ1-2	TRBD1	TGCAGCGTTACATCCGGGACAGGGGTAGTGGATGGCTACACCTTC	CSVTSGTGVVDGYTF